The 30 T cell receptor beta chains listed next were all sequenced from one sample in a study of post-analysis software for immune sequencing data (dated by TCRdb to about 2015). Study-wide findings and limitations: Significantly higher frequencies in patients than in controls were found for a handful of TRBV segments, including TRBV5-6, TRBV5-1 and TRBV20-1.

Their cognate antigens are unknown. Library creation used PCR. Sequencing was carried out with an Illumina HiSeq 2500. To reduce PCR and sequencing biases, unique molecular identifiers were built into the TCR beta cDNA libraries. In-frame beta chains were kept once TCRdb had trimmed the public reads at Q25 with fastp and called clones with MiXCR. Rows matching on CDR3 protein sequence are summarized as one entry with the most common DNA and genes. Within this sample are some 800,000 distinct CDR3 sequences, with roughly 50% of them counted one time only. The leading ten clones occupy 4.9% of the sample. Sequenced sample: blood. The origin of the receptors is a girl under 18 with multiple sclerosis.

This clonotype was picked up many times. J is TRBJ2-5 and V is TRBV6-5, with D possibly TRBD1 on 6 matching bases. The CDR3 covers 15 residues. Germline-derived CDR1 and CDR2 are MNHEY and SVGAGI. V shed 4 bases and J shed 7 bases, with 19 bases lying between them. The CDR3 loop is CASSSLAGPRGTQYF. The DNA for the CDR3 is TGTGCCAGCAGTTCACTGGCAGGGCCCAGGGGGACCCAGTACTTC.

About this clonotype itself: A single base separates this from a much larger clone, so it may be a read error. V and J are TRBV20-1 and TRBJ2-7, with TRBD2 identical over 15 bases. From germline, CDR1 is DFQATT and CDR2 SNEGSKA (reference sequence). The CDR3 has 16 residues. CDR3 sequence reads: CSAEGTSGRPTYEQYF. CDR3 nucleotides: TGCAGCGCTGAAGGGACTAGCGGGAGGCCCACCTACGAGCAGTACTTC.

The rearrangement joins TRBV6-5 to TRBJ2-1; tentatively, D is TRBD1 (6 bases). The CDR3 covers 14 residues. In germline, CDR1 is MNHEY, CDR2 SVGAGI. Trimming shortened V by 6 bases and J by 4 bases, and 13 bases separated the two germline ends. The CDR3 DNA reads TGTGCCAGCAGGGGACACCGATTATACAATGAGCAGTTCTTC. Protein product: CASRGHRLYNEQFF.

This chain uses TRBV5-1 with TRBJ2-1, with TRBD2 matching over 7 bases. CDR1 and CDR2 (germline): SGHRS, YFSETQ. The CDR3 contains 11 residues. V lost 7 bases, J lost 9 bases, and 4 bases stayed unmatched. The DNA for the CDR3 is TGCGCCAGCGGGGGAGGGTCTGAGCAGTTCTTC. It codes for CASGGGSEQFF.

The CDR3 reads CASSYGPVLETQYF. CDR3 nucleotides: TGTGCCAGCAGTTACGGGCCAGTTTTGGAGACCCAGTACTTC. V is TRBV6-5 and J is TRBJ2-5; D is unresolved. The germline V gene encodes CDR1 MNHEY and CDR2 SVGAGI. V was clipped by 2 bases and J by 5 bases, with 12 bases between them. There are 14 residues in the CDR3.

The CDR3 DNA is TGTGCCAGCAGCTCGACGGACAGGCCGCAAAATGAGCAGTTCTTC. This sequence encodes CASSSTDRPQNEQFF. V usage is TRBV7-8 and J usage is TRBJ2-1; 7 bases are shared with TRBD1. The CDR3 loop spans 15 amino acids. The germline V gene encodes CDR1 SGHVS and CDR2 FQNEAQ. V gave up 4 bases and J gave up 7 bases; unmatched junction bases: 10.

The genes are TRBV7-6 and TRBJ2-7; D is undetermined. Germline V gene data show CDR1 as SGHVS and CDR2 as FNYEAQ. This CDR3 is built from 14 residues. V lost 0 bases to trimming and J lost 2 bases, with 8 bases between them. Written as DNA, the CDR3 is TGTGCCAGCAGCTTAGCAGGGTCCGCCTACGAGCAGTACTTC. Translating gives CASSLAGSAYEQYF.

The gene calls are TRBV7-9 and TRBJ1-2; unclear D gene. Per germline, CDR1 SEHNR and CDR2 FQNEAQ (reference sequence). The CDR3 covers 16 residues. Trimming pared 4 bases from V and 4 bases from J, leaving 19 bases between. CDR3 protein: CASSSRTDYGVYGYTF. CDR3 sequence (DNA): TGTGCCAGCAGCTCCCGGACGGATTATGGGGTCTATGGCTACACCTTC.

This clonotype was seen only a few times. The V call is TRBV7-2, the J call TRBJ2-3, with 8 bases matching TRBD2. This CDR3 comprises 18 residues. J lost 3 bases, V lost 5 bases, and 16 bases had no gene match. CDR1 is SGHTA, CDR2 FQGNSA, per germline. CDR3 sequence reads: CASSSDTSGNGATDTQYF. In nucleotides, the CDR3 is TGTGCCAGCAGCAGCGATACTAGCGGCAACGGGGCAACAGATACGCAGTATTTT.

The chain carries TRBV24-1 and TRBJ2-3; no clear D gene. V was pared by 5 bases and J by 3 bases, with 11 bases between. The CDR3 runs 14 residues. Germline V lookup: CDR1 KGHDR, CDR2 SFDVKD. The CDR3 sequence: CATSGPVSTDTQYF. The DNA for the CDR3 is TGTGCCACCAGTGGGCCAGTAAGTACAGATACGCAGTATTTT.

This clonotype was seen more than once but under ten times. This sequence joins TRBV27 and TRBJ1-5, with D unclear. The CDR3 spans 13 residues. The germline CDR1 and CDR2 sequences are MNHEY and SMNVEV (reference sequence). With 4 bases removed from V and 0 bases from J, the gap between germline ends came to 4 bases. CDR3 amino acids: CASSSLSNQPQHF. In nucleotides, the CDR3 is TGTGCCAGCAGTTCTCTTAGCAATCAGCCCCAGCATTTT.

The chain uses TRBV7-2 and TRBJ2-1; 12 bases line up with TRBD2. The J segment lost 3 bases and the V segment lost 5 bases, leaving 2 bases of the junction unmatched. This CDR3 comprises 15 residues. CDR1 is SGHTA, CDR2 FQGNSA, per germline. The CDR3 region is CASSKTSGSYNEQFF. The CDR3 DNA follows: TGTGCCAGCAGCAAGACTAGCGGGAGCTACAATGAGCAGTTCTTC.

V is TRBV29-1 and J is TRBJ1-5; TRBD1 might be the D (5 bases). Germline V CDR1 and CDR2: SQVTM, ANQGSEA. The CDR3 is made up of 12 amino acids. The V gene lost 4 bases and the J gene lost 3 bases, with 7 bases spanning the gap. CDR3 sequence reads: CSVGGPNQPQHF. The CDR3 coding sequence is TGCAGCGTTGGGGGCCCCAATCAGCCCCAGCATTTT.

CDR3 in amino acids: CSAFGSDTQYF. The CDR3 bases are TGCAGTGCTTTCGGCTCAGATACGCAGTATTTT. V gene TRBV20-1 combines with J gene TRBJ2-3; D is uncertain. CDR1 DFQATT and CDR2 SNEGSKA come from the germline V gene (reference sequence). The CDR3 consists of 11 residues. The germline V and J ends were trimmed by 5 bases and 4 bases, with 7 bases remaining between them.

The V call is TRBV21-1, the J call TRBJ2-7; the table's D gene call, TRBD2, was not cross checked with the DNA. TRBV21-1 is a documented pseudogene. The CDR3 totals 17 residues. CDR3 sequence: CASSKGEVSSLFYEQYF. The CDR3 DNA reads as TGTGCCAGCAGCAAAGGGGAGGTATCAAGTTTGTTCTACGAGCAGTACTTC.

This chain uses TRBV12-3 or TRBV12-4 with TRBJ2-5; no firm D call. The length of the CDR3 is 14 residues. V was shortened by 5 bases and J by 2 bases, with 12 bases between the two germline ends. CDR3: CASSRALAQETQYF. CDR3 coding DNA: TGTGCCAGCAGTAGGGCGTTGGCTCAAGAGACCCAGTACTTC.

Only a few counts were recorded for this clonotype. This chain links TRBV6-2 or TRBV6-3 with TRBJ1-2; TRBD1 agrees at 8 bases. V was clipped by 0 bases and J by 8 bases; unmatched bases: 17. Per the germline V gene, CDR1 is MNHEY and CDR2 is SVGEGT. CDR3 length: 18 residues. The CDR3 loop is CASSYSIRPGQALRGYTF. The CDR3 region has the DNA TGTGCCAGCAGTTACTCGATTCGACCGGGACAGGCCCTTAGGGGCTACACCTTC.

The chain employs TRBV11-1 and TRBJ2-5; 9 positions match TRBD2. V lost 3 bases, J lost 9 bases, and 17 bases stayed unmatched. The CDR3 covers 17 residues. The V gene's germline CDR1 is SGHAT and CDR2 FQDESV (reference sequence). CDR3 amino acids: CASSFRRASGKTEAQYF. The CDR3 region has the DNA TGTGCCAGCAGCTTTAGGCGGGCTAGCGGGAAGACCGAGGCCCAGTACTTC.

V and J are TRBV7-2 and TRBJ2-5; 14 nucleotides line up with TRBD2. This CDR3 has 19 residues. Germline CDR1 SGHTA, CDR2 FQGNSA. The trim removed 1 base at V and 1 base at J, leaving 8 bases unmatched. Here the CDR3 DNA reads TGTGCCAGCAGCTTAGTGTCGGGACTAGCGGGAGTGTCCCAAGAGACCCAGTACTTC. Its protein is CASSLVSGLAGVSQETQYF.

With respect to this clonotype: A read error may produce the germline difference seen at one junction end. The chain links TRBV11-3 to TRBJ2-7; no reliable D call. Germline lookup yields CDR1 SGHNT and CDR2 YENEEA. There are 12 residues in the CDR3. CDR3 sequence reads: CASSLDTYQQYF. The CDR3 DNA reads TGTGCCAGCAGCTTAGATACCTACCAGCAGTACTTC. Together with reference TRBV11-3 and TRBJ2-7, the CDR3 gives the full variable domain: EAGVVQSPRYKIIEKKQPVAFWCNPISGHNTLYWYLQNLGQGPELLIRYENEEAVDDSQLPKDRFSAERLKGVDSTLKIQPAELGDSAVYLCASSLDTYQQYFGPGTRLTVT.

The V call is TRBV5-1, the J call TRBJ2-3, with D possibly TRBD1 on 5 matching bases. The CDR3 has 16 amino acids. Germline assignment: CDR1 SGHRS and CDR2 YFSETQ. The germline V and J ends were trimmed by 0 bases and 2 bases, with 13 bases remaining between them. CDR3 loop: CASSLDGAGNTDTQYF. As DNA, the CDR3 is TGCGCCAGCAGCTTGGATGGGGCTGGGAACACAGATACGCAGTATTTT.

This chain uses TRBV12-3 or TRBV12-4 with TRBJ1-1; possible D gene TRBD1, 5 bases. The CDR3 loop spans 14 amino acids. V was pared by 5 bases and J by 5 bases, with 15 bases between. In DNA form, the CDR3 reads TGTGCCAGCAGTACCCGTACAGGTGAGACTGAAGCTTTCTTT. It is translated as CASSTRTGETEAFF.

V and J are TRBV3-1 and TRBJ2-7; a possible D gene is TRBD2 (5 bases). The germline V gene encodes CDR1 LGHDT and CDR2 YNNKEL (reference sequence). The CDR3 is 16 residues long. V was clipped by 0 bases and J by 3 bases, with 15 bases between them. The CDR3 nucleotides are TGTGCCAGCAGCCAAGATAGGAGGCAGGCGCACTACGAGCAGTACTTC. Its translation is CASSQDRRQAHYEQYF.

The chain couples TRBV29-1 to TRBJ1-2; 11 positions match TRBD1. Per germline, CDR1 SQVTM and CDR2 ANQGSEA. The CDR3 is 13 residues long. V trimming: 4 bases; J trimming: 4 bases; junction bases outside the gene matches: 2. CDR3 loop: CSVGTGGVYGYTF. The CDR3 DNA is TGCAGCGTTGGGACAGGGGGCGTCTATGGCTACACCTTC.

The V gene is TRBV20-1, the J gene TRBJ2-5; weak D call: TRBD1 (5 bases). The V gene's germline CDR1 is DFQATT and CDR2 SNEGSKA (reference sequence). V lost 5 bases and J lost 3, with 10 bases in between. This CDR3 is built from 12 residues. CDR3 nucleotide sequence: TGCAGTGCTTCCCGACAGAAAGAGACCCAGTACTTC. It specifies CSASRQKETQYF.

The J gene is TRBJ1-5, the V gene TRBV19; D ambiguous. This CDR3 region has 12 residues. The V and J ends lost 3 bases and 6 bases respectively, with 6 bases between them. CDR1 and CDR2 from the germline V gene are LNHDA and SQIVND (reference sequence). The CDR3 DNA reads as TGTGCCAGTAGTATTGGCGGTCAGCCCCAGCATTTT. It specifies CASSIGGQPQHF.

The chain employs TRBV28 and TRBJ2-4, with D perhaps matching TRBD1 or TRBD2 (5 bases each). Judging by the DNA end, TRBJ2-7 fits better; the J call may be wrong. This CDR3 region has 14 residues. Germline assignment: CDR1 MDHEN and CDR2 SYDVKM. The CDR3 loop is CASSFRGEGYEQYF. The CDR3 bases are TGTGCCAGCAGTTTTCGAGGGGAAGGGTACGAGCAGTACTTC.

This clonotype showed up just a few times. The rearrangement links TRBV12-3 or TRBV12-4 to TRBJ2-1; 7 nucleotides align to TRBD2. The CDR3 sequence is 12 residues long. Losses at the gene ends were 7 bases for V and 4 bases for J; bases not matched to a gene: 1. CDR3 amino acids: CASTSGYNEQFF. CDR3 nucleotides: TGTGCCAGCACTAGCGGATACAATGAGCAGTTCTTC.

The CDR3 sequence: CASSLSPDAPYEQYF. The CDR3 DNA is TGTGCCAGCAGTTTATCCCCGGACGCCCCCTACGAGCAGTACTTC. The rearrangement links TRBV7-2 to TRBJ2-7; no firm D call. The CDR3 has 15 residues. The V gene lost 6 bases and the J gene lost 2 bases, with 17 bases spanning the gap. Per germline, CDR1 SGHTA and CDR2 FQGNSA.

This chain uses TRBV7-3 with TRBJ2-4; no firm D call. Gene TRBJ2-7 matches the end of the DNA better, so the J call may be wrong. Germline CDR1 and CDR2: SGHTA and FQGTGA. The CDR3 covers 13 residues. The DNA for the CDR3 is TGTGCCAGCAGCTTAAAGACTGGATGCGAGCAGTACTTC. This encodes CASSLKTGCEQYF.